This T cell receptor beta chain was captured by sequencing in a study of blood T cells in healthy people across ages. For the second PCR, which ran for roughly 7 to 11 cycles, a sample-barcoded 5' primer and a J-beta primer mix were used. TCRdb reprocessed the 5' RACE reads via MiXCR and lists one record per CDR3 protein. The sample shows approximately 800,000 distinct CDR3 sequences, around 68% of them seen only once. Study-level findings and limits: While age rose, TCR beta diversity per million T cells dropped in a roughly linear way. Percentage of naive T cells showed a strong correlation with TCR beta diversity.

Notes on this clonotype: Antigen unknown.

Looked up from germline, CDR1 is LNHNV and CDR2 is YYDKDF (reference sequence). V lost 0 bases, J lost 4 bases, and 6 bases lay in between. The CDR3 extends over 13 amino acids. The specimen sequenced was blood. The V call is TRBV15, the J call TRBJ1-2; D gene ambiguous. The receptor's source is a man younger than 40 in good health. CDR3 residues: CATSREQIYGYTF. The CDR3 nucleotides are TGTGCCACCAGCAGAGAACAGATCTATGGCTACACCTTC.